The rows below give T cell receptor beta chains drawn from one sample of a study of CDR3 diversity in severe acne. Each CDR3 protein is one row after TCRdb ran MiXCR on the PCR reads. Found here are 89,000 or so distinct CDR3 sequences, over 45% of them singletons; the top ten hold roughly a tenth. Sequenced input: blood. These TCRs come from a male donor in good health, serving as a control. Both conserved end residues are part of each CDR3. The D gene is left open where the match is weak. Size values are once, few and many counts, or a class for expanded clones, and some rows have none.

clone_size: -; v_call: TRBV7-6; j_call: TRBJ2-7; d_call: TRBD2; cdr3_aa: CASSLTSGSASYEQYF; cdr3_nt: TGTGCCAGCAGCCTCACTAGCGGGAGCGCTTCCTACGAGCAGTACTTC
clone_size: few; v_call: TRBV9; j_call: TRBJ1-4; d_call: -; cdr3_aa: CASSVGAGDEKLFF; cdr3_nt: TGTGCCAGCAGCGTGGGGGCAGGAGATGAAAAACTGTTTTTT
clone_size: few; v_call: TRBV27; j_call: TRBJ2-3; d_call: -; cdr3_aa: CASSPRDPIGGDTQYF; cdr3_nt: TGTGCCAGCAGTCCCCGGGACCCTATAGGGGGAGATACGCAGTATTTT
clone_size: -; v_call: TRBV29-1; j_call: TRBJ1-1; d_call: -; cdr3_aa: CSVVKVTTGTEAFF; cdr3_nt: TGCAGCGTCGTGAAGGTAACGACCGGGACTGAAGCTTTCTTT
clone_size: medium-sized; v_call: TRBV2; j_call: TRBJ2-5; d_call: -; cdr3_aa: CASSLEETQYF; cdr3_nt: TGTGCCAGCAGCCTAGAAGAGACCCAGTACTTC
clone_size: -; v_call: TRBV19; j_call: TRBJ1-5; d_call: -; cdr3_aa: CASRRTGDGNQPQHF; cdr3_nt: TGTGCCAGTAGGCGTACGGGGGACGGCAATCAGCCCCAGCATTTT
clone_size: few; v_call: TRBV30; j_call: TRBJ2-6; d_call: -; cdr3_aa: CASSSGANVLTF; cdr3_nt: TGTGCCAGTAGCTCGGGGGCCAACGTCCTGACTTTC
clone_size: -; v_call: TRBV12-3/TRBV12-4; j_call: TRBJ2-5; d_call: TRBD2; cdr3_aa: CASSLMGLAAQETQYF; cdr3_nt: TGTGCCAGCAGTTTAATGGGACTAGCGGCCCAAGAGACCCAGTACTTC
clone_size: few; v_call: TRBV12-3/TRBV12-4; j_call: TRBJ2-7; d_call: TRBD2; cdr3_aa: CASSGGTSGSFNEQYF; cdr3_nt: TGTGCCAGCAGTGGGGGGACTAGCGGGAGTTTCAACGAGCAGTACTTC
clone_size: -; v_call: TRBV20-1; j_call: TRBJ2-7; d_call: TRBD1; cdr3_aa: CSARRTGGSEQYF; cdr3_nt: TGCAGTGCTAGACGGACAGGGGGCTCCGAGCAGTACTTC
clone_size: -; v_call: TRBV10-3; j_call: TRBJ1-2; d_call: -; cdr3_aa: CAIRDGYGYTF; cdr3_nt: TGTGCCATCAGGGACGGATATGGCTACACCTTC
clone_size: -; v_call: TRBV7-8; j_call: TRBJ2-2; d_call: -; cdr3_aa: CASSLAATGTGNTGELFF; cdr3_nt: TGTGCCAGCAGCTTAGCTGCGACAGGCACTGGAAACACCGGGGAGCTGTTTTTT
clone_size: many; v_call: TRBV25-1; j_call: TRBJ2-5; d_call: TRBD2; cdr3_aa: CASSLRRGGSVETQYF; cdr3_nt: TGTGCCAGCAGTCTGCGTCGGGGCGGGAGTGTTGAGACCCAGTACTTC
clone_size: many; v_call: TRBV29-1; j_call: TRBJ2-1; d_call: -; cdr3_aa: CSVEEGLIYNEQFF; cdr3_nt: TGCAGCGTTGAAGAGGGGTTGATCTACAATGAGCAGTTCTTC
clone_size: -; v_call: TRBV2; j_call: TRBJ1-5; d_call: -; cdr3_aa: CARGGNQPQHF; cdr3_nt: TGTGCCAGAGGTGGGAATCAGCCCCAGCATTTT
clone_size: few; v_call: TRBV20-1; j_call: TRBJ1-1; d_call: -; cdr3_aa: CSARDGGNTEAFF; cdr3_nt: TGCAGTGCTAGAGATGGGGGGAACACTGAAGCTTTCTTT
clone_size: few; v_call: TRBV7-9; j_call: TRBJ1-1; d_call: TRBD1; cdr3_aa: CASSSIGGETEAFF; cdr3_nt: TGTGCCAGCAGCTCAATAGGGGGCGAGACTGAAGCTTTCTTT
clone_size: -; v_call: TRBV19; j_call: TRBJ1-2; d_call: -; cdr3_aa: CASSPPRQELSYYGYTF; cdr3_nt: TGTGCCAGTAGTCCCCCGCGACAGGAGCTGTCGTACTATGGCTACACCTTC
clone_size: medium-sized; v_call: TRBV29-1; j_call: TRBJ2-3; d_call: TRBD1; cdr3_aa: CSAAGTGFSDSTDTQYF; cdr3_nt: TGCAGCGCCGCGGGGACAGGCTTCTCCGATAGCACAGATACGCAGTATTTT
clone_size: -; v_call: TRBV4-1; j_call: TRBJ1-1; d_call: -; cdr3_aa: CASSPAPGIEHTEAFF; cdr3_nt: TGCGCCAGCAGCCCCGCACCAGGGATCGAGCACACTGAAGCTTTCTTT
clone_size: -; v_call: TRBV19; j_call: TRBJ1-1; d_call: -; cdr3_aa: CASSIDSPTNTEAFF; cdr3_nt: TGTGCCAGTAGTATTGACAGCCCAACGAACACTGAAGCTTTCTTT
clone_size: -; v_call: TRBV15; j_call: TRBJ2-7; d_call: -; cdr3_aa: CATSRVGDEQYF; cdr3_nt: TGTGCCACCAGCAGAGTTGGGGACGAGCAGTACTTC
clone_size: -; v_call: TRBV6-1; j_call: TRBJ2-7; d_call: TRBD1; cdr3_aa: CASSGQGDYEQYF; cdr3_nt: TGTGCCAGCAGCGGACAGGGAGACTACGAGCAGTACTTC
clone_size: -; v_call: TRBV2; j_call: TRBJ2-5; d_call: -; cdr3_aa: CASSDPGGKETQYF; cdr3_nt: TGTGCCAGCAGTGATCCAGGGGGGAAAGAGACCCAGTACTTC
clone_size: once; v_call: TRBV6-5; j_call: TRBJ1-3; d_call: TRBD1; cdr3_aa: CASSRTGTNTIYF; cdr3_nt: TGTGCCAGCAGCCGGACAGGAACAAACACCATATATTTT
clone_size: -; v_call: TRBV7-9; j_call: TRBJ2-7; d_call: TRBD1; cdr3_aa: CASSIQGAYYEQYF; cdr3_nt: TGTGCCAGCAGCATACAGGGGGCCTACTACGAGCAGTACTTC
clone_size: once; v_call: TRBV20-1; j_call: TRBJ1-5; d_call: -; cdr3_aa: CSGLAGRDSNQPQHF; cdr3_nt: TGCAGCGGACTAGCGGGGCGGGACAGCAATCAGCCCCAGCATTTT
clone_size: -; v_call: TRBV6-5; j_call: TRBJ1-3; d_call: -; cdr3_aa: CASRRGTNTIYF; cdr3_nt: TGTGCCAGCAGGCGGGGTACGAACACCATATATTTT
clone_size: once; v_call: TRBV20-1; j_call: TRBJ2-7; d_call: -; cdr3_aa: CSAPGGRTYEQYF; cdr3_nt: TGCAGTGCCCCCGGGGGGCGGACCTACGAGCAGTACTTC
clone_size: many; v_call: TRBV5-1; j_call: TRBJ1-2; d_call: -; cdr3_aa: CASSLRQFYGYTF; cdr3_nt: TGCGCCAGCAGCTTGAGACAATTCTATGGCTACACCTTC
clone_size: -; v_call: TRBV5-1; j_call: TRBJ1-6; d_call: -; cdr3_aa: CASSLALTGKKNNSPLHF; cdr3_nt: TGCGCCAGCAGCTTGGCCTTGACAGGCAAAAAAAATAATTCACCCCTCCACTTT
clone_size: many; v_call: TRBV6-5; j_call: TRBJ2-5; d_call: -; cdr3_aa: CASSYRLGETQYF; cdr3_nt: TGTGCCAGCAGTTACCGCCTCGGGGAGACCCAGTACTTC
clone_size: few; v_call: TRBV4-1; j_call: TRBJ1-6; d_call: TRBD1; cdr3_aa: CASSLWTGGSPLHF; cdr3_nt: TGCGCCAGCAGTCTCTGGACAGGGGGCTCACCCCTCCACTTT
clone_size: many; v_call: TRBV28; j_call: TRBJ1-1; d_call: -; cdr3_aa: CASMGPRRGTEAFF; cdr3_nt: TGTGCCAGCATGGGCCCAAGGAGGGGGACTGAAGCTTTCTTT
clone_size: -; v_call: TRBV24-1; j_call: TRBJ2-3; d_call: TRBD1; cdr3_aa: CATSDAGTGLTDTQYF; cdr3_nt: TGTGCCACCAGTGATGCCGGGACAGGGCTCACAGATACGCAGTATTTT
clone_size: -; v_call: TRBV25-1; j_call: TRBJ1-2; d_call: -; cdr3_aa: CASGGFGGYGYTF; cdr3_nt: TGTGCCAGCGGTGGATTCGGTGGCTATGGCTACACCTTC
clone_size: -; v_call: TRBV5-1; j_call: TRBJ2-1; d_call: -; cdr3_aa: CASSLGQDDGRSF; cdr3_nt: TGCGCCAGCAGCTTGGGCCAGGATGATGGGCGGTCCTTC
clone_size: -; v_call: TRBV11-2; j_call: TRBJ1-2; d_call: -; cdr3_aa: CASSLTSGGPRRGYTF; cdr3_nt: TGTGCCAGCAGCTTGACTAGCGGGGGGCCCAGACGTGGCTACACCTTC
clone_size: few; v_call: TRBV20-1; j_call: TRBJ1-1; d_call: TRBD1; cdr3_aa: CSAPPTGETEAFF; cdr3_nt: TGCAGTGCTCCGCCGACAGGGGAAACTGAAGCTTTCTTT
clone_size: -; v_call: TRBV7-9; j_call: TRBJ1-1; d_call: -; cdr3_aa: CASSFKDTEAFF; cdr3_nt: TGTGCCAGCAGCTTTAAGGACACTGAAGCTTTCTTT
clone_size: many; v_call: TRBV5-1; j_call: TRBJ2-3; d_call: -; cdr3_aa: CASSLALLDSTDTQYF; cdr3_nt: TGCGCCAGCAGCTTGGCCCTACTAGATTCCACAGATACGCAGTATTTT
clone_size: few; v_call: TRBV12-3/TRBV12-4; j_call: TRBJ1-3; d_call: -; cdr3_aa: CASSLIVPGGNTIYF; cdr3_nt: TGTGCCAGCAGTTTGATAGTCCCAGGTGGAAACACCATATATTTT
clone_size: -; v_call: TRBV9; j_call: TRBJ2-7; d_call: TRBD1; cdr3_aa: CASSPSPGQGSYEQYF; cdr3_nt: TGTGCCAGCAGCCCCAGTCCGGGACAGGGCTCCTACGAGCAGTACTTC
clone_size: few; v_call: TRBV25-1; j_call: TRBJ2-5; d_call: TRBD1; cdr3_aa: CASSQGAETQYF; cdr3_nt: TGTGCCAGCAGTCAGGGGGCGGAGACCCAGTACTTC
clone_size: -; v_call: TRBV6-6; j_call: TRBJ2-6; d_call: -; cdr3_aa: CASSRTGNPGANVLTF; cdr3_nt: TGTGCCAGCAGCCGTACAGGGAACCCTGGGGCCAACGTCCTGACTTTC
clone_size: many; v_call: TRBV20-1; j_call: TRBJ2-7; d_call: -; cdr3_aa: CSAREVSSYEQYF; cdr3_nt: TGCAGTGCTAGAGAGGTGAGCTCCTACGAGCAGTACTTC
clone_size: once; v_call: TRBV11-2; j_call: TRBJ1-2; d_call: -; cdr3_aa: CASSVGTVGYGYTF; cdr3_nt: TGTGCCAGCAGCGTAGGGACCGTCGGCTATGGCTACACCTTC
clone_size: -; v_call: TRBV20-1; j_call: TRBJ2-7; d_call: TRBD1; cdr3_aa: CSAEGQGNEQYF; cdr3_nt: TGCAGTGCAGAAGGACAGGGCAACGAGCAGTACTTC
clone_size: few; v_call: TRBV27; j_call: TRBJ2-1; d_call: TRBD1; cdr3_aa: CASKGLGTGYNEQFF; cdr3_nt: TGTGCCAGCAAGGGCCTTGGGACAGGGTACAATGAGCAGTTCTTC